This T cell receptor beta chain is from a study of shared clonotypes between healthy human individuals. Healthy HIV-negative adults with no recent acute infections or vaccinations were recruited as donors. A word on this clone: Antigen: not known. Other DNA sequences in the sample encode the same CDR3.

The V gene lost 5 bases and the J gene lost 4 bases, with 6 bases spanning the gap. The CDR3 length is 11 residues. Germline-derived CDR1 and CDR2 are SGHTA and FQGNSA. TCRdb's copy holds only in-frame clones and misses some; the assay was immunoSEQ multiplex PCR. The repertoire consists of over a million clones, with around four fifths occurring once and the leading ten covering less than 1.5%. Whole-study findings and limits: The study sampled only blood, and tissue repertoires likely differ.

Sequenced sample: memory CD4+ T cells sorted from blood. Subset: CD45RA-negative fraction. V and J are TRBV7-2 and TRBJ2-7, with D uncertain. The TCR was taken from a man younger than 30 in good health. The CDR3 sequence is CASSLKYEQYF. In DNA form, the CDR3 reads TGTGCCAGCAGCCTCAAATACGAGCAGTACTTC. Full variable domain (outside the CDR3, taken from reference TRBV7-2 and TRBJ2-7): GAGVSQSPSNKVTEKGKDVELRCDPISGHTALYWYRQSLGQGLEFLIYFQGNSAPDKSGLPSDRFSAERTGGSVSTLTIQRTQQEDSAVYLCASSLKYEQYFGPGTRLTVT.